This TCR beta chain originates from a study of blood T cell repertoires in COVID-19. Study background: The samples span acute and convalescent COVID-19 from the United States, Italy and Spain. Sources were T cells, B-cell-depleted T cells, or PBMCs; the material itself was cDNA or gDNA.

The CDR3 contains 13 residues. Trimming cost V 2 bases and J 9 bases; bases outside gene matches: 3. Germline V CDR1 and CDR2: SGHDN, FVKESK. Study processing details: Estimates of nucleated cell counts were drawn from the amplification of reference gene primers. Method: immunoSEQ multiplex PCR; TCRdb's copy keeps in-frame clones and lacks some. That table is the source of V, J and clone size, and D and trimming were worked out from the DNA. The sample records 90,000 to 120,000 clones, roughly 80% being singletons. Sequenced material: peripheral blood. The TCR was taken from a human donor in a cohort sampled during active COVID-19. The V gene is TRBV14, the J gene TRBJ2-1; TRBD2 matches 8 bases. CDR3 region: CASSQLAGGEQFF. CDR3 nucleotides: TGTGCCAGCAGCCAACTAGCGGGTGGTGAGCAGTTCTTC.